The clone carrying this TCR beta chain appeared many times. Germline V lookup: CDR1 SGDLS, CDR2 YYNGEE. CDR3 length: 16 amino acids. Unmatched junction bases numbered 6, after V lost 3 bases and J lost 4 bases. The sample's time point: sample taken at primary tumor resection. Whole RNA obtained from tumor, nontumor lung or frozen PBMC underwent sequencing without sorting. Each TCR cDNA molecule bore a unique molecular identifier. From the 5' RACE reads, TCRdb called clonotypes with MiXCR, one entry per CDR3 protein. The sample lists around 6,600 distinct CDR3 sequences, 5% to 6% occurring once. The sample is drawn from a study of spatial heterogeneity in lung cancer. Across the study: Alpha-chain sequences were consistently detected less often than beta-chain sequences.

V gene TRBV9 combines with J gene TRBJ2-2; 10 bases agree with TRBD2. The sample here was normal lung tissue next to the tumor, taken at surgery. The clonotype was recovered from a female donor with early-stage non-small cell lung cancer. This CDR3 is CASSATSGRATGELFF. The CDR3, as DNA: TGTGCCAGCAGCGCGACCAGCGGGAGGGCCACCGGGGAGCTGTTTTTT.